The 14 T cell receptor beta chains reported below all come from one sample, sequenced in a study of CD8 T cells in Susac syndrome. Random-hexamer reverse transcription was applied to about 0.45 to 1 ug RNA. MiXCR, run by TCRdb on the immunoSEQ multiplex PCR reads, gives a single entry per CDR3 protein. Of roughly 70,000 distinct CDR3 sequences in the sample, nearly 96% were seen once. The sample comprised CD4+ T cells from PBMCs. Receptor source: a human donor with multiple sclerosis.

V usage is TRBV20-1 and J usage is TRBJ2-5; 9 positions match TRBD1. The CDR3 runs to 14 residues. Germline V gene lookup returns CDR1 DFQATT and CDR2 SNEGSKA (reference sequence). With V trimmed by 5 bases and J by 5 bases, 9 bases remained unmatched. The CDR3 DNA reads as TGCAGTGCTCGAGGGACAGGGTCTGCCGAGACCCAGTACTTC. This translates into CSARGTGSAETQYF.

CDR3 loop: CASTLQRGSNYGYTF. In DNA form, the CDR3 reads TGTGCCAGCACCCTTCAACGGGGTTCAAACTATGGCTACACCTTC. The V call is TRBV7-2, the J call TRBJ1-2; D gene uncertain. V was cut by 7 bases and J by 2 bases, with 17 bases left in between. Germline lookup yields CDR1 SGHTA and CDR2 FQGNSA. This CDR3 contains 15 residues.

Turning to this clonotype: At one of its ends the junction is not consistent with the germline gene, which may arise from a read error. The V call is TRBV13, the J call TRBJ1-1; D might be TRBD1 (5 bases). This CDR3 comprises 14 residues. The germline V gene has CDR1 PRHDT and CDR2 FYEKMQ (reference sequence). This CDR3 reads CASSPPGGNAEAFF. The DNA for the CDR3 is TGTGCCAGCAGCCCCCCGGGGGGGAACGCTGAAGCTTTCTTT. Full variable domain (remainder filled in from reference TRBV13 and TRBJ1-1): AAGVIQSPRHLIKEKRETATLKCYPIPRHDTVYWYQQGPGQDPQFLISFYEKMQSDKGSIPDRFSAQQFSDYHSELNMSSLELGDSALYFCASSPPGGNAEAFFGQGTRLTVV.

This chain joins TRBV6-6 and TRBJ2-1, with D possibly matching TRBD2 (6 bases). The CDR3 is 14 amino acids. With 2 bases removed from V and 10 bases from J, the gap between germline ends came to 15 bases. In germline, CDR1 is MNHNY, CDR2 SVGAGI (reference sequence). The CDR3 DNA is TGTGCCAGCAGTTACCCGGCTAGCGCCCAAGAGCAGTTCTTC. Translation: CASSYPASAQEQFF.

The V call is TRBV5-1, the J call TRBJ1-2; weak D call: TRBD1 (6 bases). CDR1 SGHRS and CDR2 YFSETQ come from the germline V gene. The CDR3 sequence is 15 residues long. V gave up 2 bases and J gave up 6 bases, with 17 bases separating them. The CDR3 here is CASSLLSGEENGYTF. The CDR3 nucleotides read TGCGCCAGCAGCTTACTGTCAGGGGAGGAGAATGGCTACACCTTC.

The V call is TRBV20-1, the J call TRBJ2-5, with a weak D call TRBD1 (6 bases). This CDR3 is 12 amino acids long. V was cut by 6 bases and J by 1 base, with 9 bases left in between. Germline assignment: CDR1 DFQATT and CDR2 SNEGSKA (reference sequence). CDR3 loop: CSATRGQETQYF. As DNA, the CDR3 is TGCAGTGCGACCAGGGGCCAAGAGACCCAGTACTTC.

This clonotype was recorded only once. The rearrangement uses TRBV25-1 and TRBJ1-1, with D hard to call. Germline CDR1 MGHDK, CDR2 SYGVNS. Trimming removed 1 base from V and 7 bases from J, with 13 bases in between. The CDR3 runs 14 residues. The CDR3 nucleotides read TGTGCCAGCAGTGAATGGGAGGGTTTCGGTGAAGCTTTCTTT. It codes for CASSEWEGFGEAFF.

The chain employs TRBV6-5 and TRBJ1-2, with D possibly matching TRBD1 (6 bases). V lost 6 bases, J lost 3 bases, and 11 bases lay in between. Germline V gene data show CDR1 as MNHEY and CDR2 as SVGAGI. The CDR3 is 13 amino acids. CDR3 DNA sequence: TGTGCCAGCAGCCCCGGGGGCCACTATGGCTACACCTTC. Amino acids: CASSPGGHYGYTF.

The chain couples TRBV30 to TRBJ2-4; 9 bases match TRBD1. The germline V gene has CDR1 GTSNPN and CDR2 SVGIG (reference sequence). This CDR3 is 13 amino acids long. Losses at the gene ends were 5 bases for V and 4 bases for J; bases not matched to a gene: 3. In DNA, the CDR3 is TGTGCCTGGGGGACAGGGACGAAAAACATTCAGTACTTC. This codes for CAWGTGTKNIQYF. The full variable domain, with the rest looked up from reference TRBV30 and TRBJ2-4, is SQTIHQWPATLVQPVGSPLSLECTVEGTSNPNLYWYRQAAGRGLQLLFYSVGIGQISSEVPQNLSASRPQDRQFILSSKKLLLSDSGFYLCAWGTGTKNIQYFGAGTRLSVL.

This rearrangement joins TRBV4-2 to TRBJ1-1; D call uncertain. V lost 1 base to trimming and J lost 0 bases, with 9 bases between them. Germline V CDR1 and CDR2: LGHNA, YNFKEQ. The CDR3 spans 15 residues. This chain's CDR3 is CASSQVAGMNTEAFF. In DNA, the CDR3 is TGTGCCAGCAGCCAAGTCGCCGGTATGAACACTGAAGCTTTCTTT.

CDR3 nucleotide sequence: TGTGCCAGCAGCGTGATGGGACAGGGAAATTCACCCCTCCACTTT. Its protein product is CASSVMGQGNSPLHF. The V gene is TRBV7-8, the J gene TRBJ1-6; 9 bases fit TRBD1. There are 15 residues in the CDR3. The J segment lost 7 bases and the V segment lost 5 bases, leaving 6 bases of the junction unmatched. Germline V gives CDR1 SGHVS, CDR2 FQNEAQ.

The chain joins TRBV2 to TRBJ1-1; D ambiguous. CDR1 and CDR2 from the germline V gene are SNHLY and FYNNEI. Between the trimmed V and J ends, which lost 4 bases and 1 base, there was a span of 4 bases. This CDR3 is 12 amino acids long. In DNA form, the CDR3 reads TGTGCCAGCAGTGCAGAGAACACTGAAGCTTTCTTT. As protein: CASSAENTEAFF. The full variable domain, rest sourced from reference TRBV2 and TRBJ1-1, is EPEVTQTPSHQVTQMGQEVILRCVPISNHLYFYWYRQILGQKVEFLVSFYNNEISEKSEIFDDQFSVERPDGSNFTLKIRSTKLEDSAMYFCASSAENTEAFFGQGTRLTVV.

For the CDR3, the DNA is TGTGCCTGGAGTGTACAAGCAGGGGGGAACACCGGGGAGCTGTTTTTT. Its translation: CAWSVQAGGNTGELFF. The J gene is TRBJ2-2, the V gene TRBV30; 7 nucleotides line up with TRBD1. CDR1 and CDR2 from the germline V gene are GTSNPN and SVGIG (reference sequence). The CDR3 runs to 16 residues. J was trimmed by 1 base and V by 0 bases; bases with no gene match: 5.

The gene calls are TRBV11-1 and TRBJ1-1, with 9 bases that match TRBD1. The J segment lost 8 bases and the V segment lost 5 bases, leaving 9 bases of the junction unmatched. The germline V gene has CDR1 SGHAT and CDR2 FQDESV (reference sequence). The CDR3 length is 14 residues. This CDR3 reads CASSARDRASEAFF. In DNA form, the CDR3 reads TGTGCCAGCAGCGCTCGGGACAGGGCATCCGAAGCTTTCTTT.